This TCR gamma chain was sequenced for a study of gamma-delta T cells after stem cell transplantation. This clone is hyperexpanded in the sample. With V trimmed by 0 bases and J by 10 bases, 6 bases remained unmatched. The CDR3 consists of 16 residues. Germline V lookup: CDR1 GITISATS, CDR2 ISYDGTV (reference sequence). TCRdb applied CATT to the RT-PCR reads for clone calling. The data show about 690 gamma-chain clones, 9.5% to 12% seen once. The genes are TRGV9 and TRGJP. Specimen: gamma-delta T cells. This sequence originates from a human donor. It is not recorded whose cells these are; they may come from a transplant donor. Here the CDR3 DNA reads TGTGCCTTGTGGGAGGTGAGAGATTTGGGCAAAAAAATCAAGGTATTT. As protein: CALWEVRDLGKKIKVF.